What follows describes a single T cell receptor (beta chain). The antigen remains unidentified. These data come from a study of vaccination effects on CD4 cells after COVID-19. Overall study: Participants were given two doses of BNT162b2 or mRNA-1273 vaccine.

V shed 6 bases and J shed 6 bases, with 11 bases lying between them. This CDR3 has 13 residues. Overall study findings and caveats: Convalescent patients were few in the study, and early post-infection timepoints were absent. Marked clonal contraction was seen late after vaccination (in both infection- and vaccine-induced clones).

TCRdb's copy holds only in-frame clones and misses some; the assay was immunoSEQ multiplex PCR. Of tens of thousands of clones listed, around 79% are singletons. Cultured cells yielded isolated CD4+ T cells after more than nine days. This rearrangement joins TRBV12-3 or TRBV12-4 to TRBJ1-4; D remains unclear. This TCR came from a human donor who received a COVID-19 vaccine. This material consisted of CD4+ T cells from PBMCs cultured without peptide, taken before COVID-19 vaccination. CDR3 loop: CASSNGPDEKLFF. The CDR3 DNA is TGTGCCAGCAGCAATGGACCTGATGAAAAACTGTTTTTT.